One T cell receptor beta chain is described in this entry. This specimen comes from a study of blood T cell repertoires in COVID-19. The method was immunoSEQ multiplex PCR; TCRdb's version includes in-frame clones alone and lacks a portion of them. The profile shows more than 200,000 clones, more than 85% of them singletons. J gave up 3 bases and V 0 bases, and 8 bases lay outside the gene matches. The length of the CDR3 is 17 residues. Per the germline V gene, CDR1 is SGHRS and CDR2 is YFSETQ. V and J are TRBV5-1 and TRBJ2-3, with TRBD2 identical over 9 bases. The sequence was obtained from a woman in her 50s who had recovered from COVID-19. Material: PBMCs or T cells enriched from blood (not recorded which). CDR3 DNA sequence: TGCGCCAGCAGCTTGGGGTCCCTTAGCGGGAGTACAGATACGCAGTATTTT. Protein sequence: CASSLGSLSGSTDTQYF.